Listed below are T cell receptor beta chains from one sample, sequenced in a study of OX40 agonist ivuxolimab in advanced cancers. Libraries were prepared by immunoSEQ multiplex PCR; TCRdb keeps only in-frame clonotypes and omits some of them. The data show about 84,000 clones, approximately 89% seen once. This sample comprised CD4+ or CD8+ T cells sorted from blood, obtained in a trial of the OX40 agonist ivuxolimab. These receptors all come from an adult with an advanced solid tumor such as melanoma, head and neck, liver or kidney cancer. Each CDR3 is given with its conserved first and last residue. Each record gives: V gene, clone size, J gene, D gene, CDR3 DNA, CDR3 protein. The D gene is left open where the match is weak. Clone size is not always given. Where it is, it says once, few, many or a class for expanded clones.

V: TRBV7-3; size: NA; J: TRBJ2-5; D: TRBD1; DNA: TGTGCCAGCAGCTTTATCGGGGACAGGGGAGAGACCCAGTACTTC; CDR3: CASSFIGDRGETQYF
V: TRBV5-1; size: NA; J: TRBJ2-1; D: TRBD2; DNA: TGCGCCAGCAGCTTGGTGGCTAGCGGTTACAATGAGCAGTTCTTC; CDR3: CASSLVASGYNEQFF
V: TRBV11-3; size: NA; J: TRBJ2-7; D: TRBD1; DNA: TGTGCCAGCAGCGTAAAAAAGGGGGACAGGGGCCACGAGCAGTACTTC; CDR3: CASSVKKGDRGHEQYF
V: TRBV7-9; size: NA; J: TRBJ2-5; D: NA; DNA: TGTGCCAGCAGCTTCGGGGGCCGAAAAGAGACCCAGTACTTC; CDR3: CASSFGGRKETQYF
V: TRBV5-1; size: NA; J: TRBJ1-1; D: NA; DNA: TGCGCCAGCAGCTTGGAGGGGGGCGCAGGCACTGAAGCTTTCTTT; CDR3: CASSLEGGAGTEAFF
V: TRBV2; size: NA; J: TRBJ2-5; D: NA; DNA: TGTGCCAGCAGTGAAGCGCTTCGGGAGACCCAGTACTTC; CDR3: CASSEALRETQYF
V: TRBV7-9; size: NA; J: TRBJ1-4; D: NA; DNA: TGTGCCAGCAGTCTGCAGGCAACTAATGAAAAACTGTTTTTT; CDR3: CASSLQATNEKLFF
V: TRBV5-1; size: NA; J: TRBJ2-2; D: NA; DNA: TGCGCCAGCAGCGACCGGGACCGAGGCTTGGGAACCGGGGAGCTGTTTTTT; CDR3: CASSDRDRGLGTGELFF
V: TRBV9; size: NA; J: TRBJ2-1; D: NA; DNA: TGTGCCAGCAGCGGTTCTAGCCGGACGGAGCAGTTCTTC; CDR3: CASSGSSRTEQFF
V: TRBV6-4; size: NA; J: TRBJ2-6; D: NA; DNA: TGTGCCAGCAGTGACTCCTGGGACCCTACTGGGGCCAACGTCCTGACTTTC; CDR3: CASSDSWDPTGANVLTF
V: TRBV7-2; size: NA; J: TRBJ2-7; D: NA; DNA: TGTGCCAGCAGCCGAAGTGGGGGTCCCTACGAGCAGTACTTC; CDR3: CASSRSGGPYEQYF
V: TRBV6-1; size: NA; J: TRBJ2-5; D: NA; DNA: TGTGCCAGCACGTACGGGGGAGGAGAGACCCAGTACTTC; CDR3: CASTYGGGETQYF
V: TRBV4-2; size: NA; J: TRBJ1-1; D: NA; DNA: TGTGCCAGCAGCCAATTTAGGGCAGGAGCTTTCTTT; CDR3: CASSQFRAGAFF
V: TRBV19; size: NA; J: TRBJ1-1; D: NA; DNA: TGTGCCAGTAGAGACAGCTCCATGAACACTGAAGCTTTCTTT; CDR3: CASRDSSMNTEAFF
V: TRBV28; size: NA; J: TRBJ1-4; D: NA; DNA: TGTGCCAGCAGAGCGGGTCTCAAACAGGGAATGGGGCCTGGTGAAAAACTGTTTTTT; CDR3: CASRAGLKQGMGPGEKLFF
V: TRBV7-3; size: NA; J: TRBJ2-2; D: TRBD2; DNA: TGTGCCAGCAGCACCCCCGGGCAGGGAGGGCGAACCGGGGAGCTGTTTTTT; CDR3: CASSTPGQGGRTGELFF
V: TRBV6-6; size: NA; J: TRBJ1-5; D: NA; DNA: TGTGCCAGCAGGGACACCGGGGCCAGCAATCAGCCCCAGCATTTT; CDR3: CASRDTGASNQPQHF
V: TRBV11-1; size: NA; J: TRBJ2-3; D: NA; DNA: TGTGCCAGCAGCTTAGAATGGACTAGCACAGATACGCAGTATTTT; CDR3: CASSLEWTSTDTQYF
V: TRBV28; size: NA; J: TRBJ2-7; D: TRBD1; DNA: TGTGCCAGCAGTTCTTCAAGCAGGGGGCGTAACGAGCAGTACTTC; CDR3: CASSSSSRGRNEQYF
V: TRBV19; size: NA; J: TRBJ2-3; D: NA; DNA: TGTGCCAGTAGAATCCAAGACAGGACAGATACGCAGTATTTT; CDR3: CASRIQDRTDTQYF
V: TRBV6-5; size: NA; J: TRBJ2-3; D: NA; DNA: TGTGCCAGCAGTCCACTAGGGCAGGATGGGGATACGCAGTATTTT; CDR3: CASSPLGQDGDTQYF
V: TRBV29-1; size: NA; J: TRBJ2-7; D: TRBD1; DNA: TGCAGCGTTGAAGATCTACCCGGGACAGAGTACGGGCAGTACTTC; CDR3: CSVEDLPGTEYGQYF
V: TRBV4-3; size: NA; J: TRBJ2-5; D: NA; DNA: TGCGCCAGCAGCCAAGCGGGCGGAGAGACCCAGTACTTC; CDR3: CASSQAGGETQYF
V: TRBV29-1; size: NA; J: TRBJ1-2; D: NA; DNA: TGCAGCGCTGGAATGAGGGGCTATGGCTACACCTTC; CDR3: CSAGMRGYGYTF
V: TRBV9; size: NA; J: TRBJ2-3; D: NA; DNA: TGTGCCAGCAGCGTAGCCTCGACACCAAGATCAGGCACAGATACGCAGTATTTT; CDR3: CASSVASTPRSGTDTQYF
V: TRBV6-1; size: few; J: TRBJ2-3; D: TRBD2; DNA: TGTGCCACCTTTAACATAGCGGGGGGTGCCGATACGCAGTATTTT; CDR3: CATFNIAGGADTQYF
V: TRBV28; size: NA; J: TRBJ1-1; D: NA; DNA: TGTGCCAGCGAAATGAACACTGAAGCTTTCTTT; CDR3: CASEMNTEAFF